Listed below are T cell receptor beta chains from one sample, sequenced in a study of graft-versus-host responses after intestinal transplantation. Sequencing used immunoSEQ multiplex PCR; TCRdb keeps in-frame clones, though not all of them. This repertoire shows 85,000 to 100,000 clones, approximately 90% found once; its top ten account for just under 0.35%. For these receptors, no antigen is known. Specimen: unstimulated CD4+ T cells sorted from spleen or lymph node cells, collected before transplant. The receptors derive from a human donor who was the organ donor for an intestinal transplant. The CDR3 runs from the conserved cysteine through the conserved F or W. The D gene is left open where the match is weak. Not every row has a clone size; where given, it reads once, few, many or a size class.

TRBV18	.	TRBJ2-5	.	CASSPEEGLQETQYF	TGTGCCAGCTCCCCAGAGGAGGGGCTTCAAGAGACCCAGTACTTC
TRBV9	once	TRBJ1-2	TRBD1	CASSVGTGHYGYTF	TGTGCCAGCAGCGTAGGGACAGGGCACTATGGCTACACCTTC
TRBV10-3	.	TRBJ1-4	.	CAIRRQENEKLFF	TGTGCCATCAGAAGACAAGAGAATGAAAAACTGTTTTTT
TRBV5-1	.	TRBJ2-7	.	CASSFYRDHYEQYF	TGCGCCAGCAGCTTCTACAGGGACCACTACGAGCAGTACTTC
TRBV11-2	.	TRBJ2-7	TRBD2	CASSSALAGSYEQYF	TGTGCCAGCAGCTCCGCACTAGCGGGGTCCTACGAGCAGTACTTC
TRBV5-6	.	TRBJ2-5	TRBD2	CASSFASSGIGGQETQYF	TGTGCCAGCAGCTTTGCGTCTAGCGGAATTGGGGGCCAAGAGACCCAGTACTTC
TRBV7-8	once	TRBJ2-7	.	CASSSYSYEQYF	TGTGCCAGCAGCTCCTACTCCTACGAGCAGTACTTC
TRBV29-1	.	TRBJ2-5	.	CSVGGIGLSQETQYF	TGCAGCGTTGGTGGGATAGGACTCAGCCAAGAGACCCAGTACTTC
TRBV6-6	.	TRBJ1-1	TRBD1	CASRGQGSGWRTEAFF	TGTGCCAGCAGAGGACAGGGGTCAGGGTGGCGAACTGAAGCTTTCTTT
TRBV11-3	.	TRBJ2-3	.	CASAAYTDTQYF	TGTGCCAGCGCTGCGTACACAGATACGCAGTATTTT
TRBV5-1	.	TRBJ2-1	TRBD2	CASKDGGGARNEQFF	TGCGCCAGCAAGGACGGCGGGGGGGCGAGGAATGAGCAGTTCTTC
TRBV18	.	TRBJ1-5	TRBD1	CASSRQGQPQHF	TGTGCCAGCTCACGACAGGGTCAGCCCCAGCATTTT
TRBV5-6	.	TRBJ2-3	.	CASSLGLTSTDTQYF	TGTGCCAGCAGCTTGGGACTAACTAGCACAGATACGCAGTATTTT
TRBV18	once	TRBJ2-5	TRBD2	CASSLLGLAEETQYF	TGTGCCAGCTCGCTCCTTGGACTAGCGGAAGAGACCCAGTACTTC
TRBV2	.	TRBJ2-7	TRBD2	CASTGLAVTYEQYF	TGTGCCAGCACCGGACTAGCGGTTACCTACGAGCAGTACTTC
TRBV19	.	TRBJ2-7	.	CASSMPGLYYEQYF	TGTGCCAGTAGTATGCCGGGACTCTACTACGAGCAGTACTTC
TRBV14	.	TRBJ2-5	.	CASSQDRTLVRETQYF	TGTGCCAGCAGCCAAGATCGAACTCTGGTACGGGAGACCCAGTACTTC
TRBV2	.	TRBJ2-7	TRBD1	CASRERTGTYEQYF	TGTGCCAGCAGGGAGAGGACAGGGACGTACGAGCAGTACTTC
TRBV7-6	.	TRBJ2-3	TRBD2	CASSSGLAGATRDTQYF	TGTGCCAGCAGCTCGGGACTAGCGGGAGCGACTCGGGATACGCAGTATTTT
TRBV9	.	TRBJ2-3	.	CASSPMSTDTQYF	TGTGCCAGCAGCCCCATGAGCACAGATACGCAGTATTTT
TRBV5-1	.	TRBJ1-6	.	CASSLVGGAGRSPLHF	TGCGCCAGCAGCTTGGTTGGAGGGGCAGGGCGATCACCCCTCCACTTT
TRBV5-1	few	TRBJ1-6	.	CASSLTGSYNSPLHF	TGCGCCAGCAGCTTGACAGGCTCCTATAATTCACCCCTCCACTTT
TRBV10-3	once	TRBJ1-1	.	CASRAKQATGNTEAFF	TGTGCCTCCCGCGCAAAACAGGCTACGGGGAACACTGAAGCTTTCTTT
TRBV18	once	TRBJ2-2	.	CASSRDLSSLELFF	TGTGCCAGCTCCCGGGACTTATCTTCGTTAGAGCTGTTTTTT
TRBV2	once	TRBJ1-6	.	CASSGGSSYNSPLHF	TGTGCCAGCAGCGGCGGTAGCTCCTATAATTCACCCCTCCACTTT
TRBV10-3	.	TRBJ2-3	TRBD2	CAISDRASGRGVTQYF	TGTGCCATCAGTGACAGGGCTAGCGGGAGAGGGGTTACGCAGTATTTT
TRBV27	.	TRBJ2-1	TRBD2	CASSPKRGATYNEQFF	TGTGCCAGCAGTCCCAAGCGGGGGGCAACCTACAATGAGCAGTTCTTC
TRBV5-6	.	TRBJ2-3	.	CASSSIGESHRPTDTQYF	TGTGCCAGCAGCTCTATCGGGGAGTCCCACCGTCCCACAGATACGCAGTATTTT
TRBV28	.	TRBJ1-5	TRBD1	CASSFVGGTVSNQPQHF	TGTGCCAGCAGTTTTGTAGGAGGGACAGTCAGCAATCAGCCCCAGCATTTT
TRBV6-1	.	TRBJ1-5	TRBD1	CASSGTGGGQPQHF	TGTGCCAGCAGTGGGACAGGGGGCGGTCAGCCCCAGCATTTT
TRBV7-7	.	TRBJ2-1	.	CASSPDLGDEQFF	TGTGCTAGCAGCCCGGACTTAGGCGATGAGCAGTTCTTC
TRBV6-5	once	TRBJ2-2	.	CASIGLGPGELFF	TGTGCCAGCATTGGGTTGGGGCCCGGGGAGCTGTTTTTT
TRBV5-4	.	TRBJ2-5	.	CASSYLASVKETQYF	TGTGCCAGCAGCTATCTAGCGAGTGTTAAAGAGACCCAGTACTTC
TRBV25-1	once	TRBJ1-1	.	CASKTGFTEAFF	TGTGCCAGCAAAACAGGCTTTACTGAAGCTTTCTTT
TRBV5-1	.	TRBJ2-1	TRBD2	CASSFASGNEQFF	TGCGCCAGCAGCTTCGCTAGCGGAAATGAGCAGTTCTTC
TRBV11-2	.	TRBJ2-5	.	CASSFGETQYF	TGTGCCAGCAGCTTTGGCGAGACCCAGTACTTC
TRBV14	.	TRBJ2-7	.	CASSANRYYEQYF	TGTGCCAGCAGTGCTAATCGCTACTACGAGCAGTACTTC
TRBV19	.	TRBJ1-1	.	CATTYGANTEAFF	TGTGCCACGACCTATGGGGCGAACACTGAAGCTTTCTTT
TRBV6-1	once	TRBJ2-1	TRBD2	CASSEIWGRVEQFF	TGTGCCAGCAGTGAAATTTGGGGGAGGGTCGAGCAGTTCTTC
TRBV9	.	TRBJ2-3	.	CASSVEGASTDTQYF	TGTGCCAGCAGCGTCGAGGGAGCTAGCACAGATACGCAGTATTTT
TRBV10-1	.	TRBJ2-7	TRBD1	CASSVGQGREQYF	TGCGCCAGCAGTGTAGGACAGGGACGCGAGCAGTACTTC
TRBV18	.	TRBJ2-2	TRBD2	CASSGGLADLTGELFF	TGTGCCAGCTCAGGCGGACTAGCGGACCTCACCGGGGAGCTGTTTTTT
TRBV19	.	TRBJ1-1	TRBD1	CASRGQGAGTEAFF	TGTGCCAGTAGGGGACAGGGGGCAGGCACTGAAGCTTTCTTT
TRBV5-4	few	TRBJ2-3	TRBD1	CASSAHRGRGTTDTQYF	TGTGCCAGCAGCGCCCACAGGGGGCGCGGGACCACAGATACGCAGTATTTT
TRBV6-6	.	TRBJ1-6	.	CASRQDNSPLHF	TGTGCCAGTCGACAGGATAATTCACCCCTCCACTTT
TRBV5-1	.	TRBJ1-2	TRBD1	CASYDRGLNYGYTF	TGCGCCAGCTATGACAGGGGGCTTAACTATGGCTACACCTTC
TRBV6-1	.	TRBJ2-2	TRBD2	CASSDASGYAGELFF	TGTGCCAGCAGTGACGCTAGCGGGTACGCCGGGGAGCTGTTTTTT
TRBV6-5	.	TRBJ2-7	TRBD1	CASRSRGTSYEQYF	TGTGCCAGCAGGTCCAGGGGGACCTCCTACGAGCAGTACTTC
TRBV27	.	TRBJ2-7	.	CASSPRPGSAEQYF	TGTGCCAGCAGCCCCCGCCCCGGGTCGGCCGAGCAGTACTTC
TRBV29-1	.	TRBJ2-2	TRBD2	CSAWGLAGGNTGELFF	TGCAGCGCCTGGGGACTAGCGGGAGGGAACACCGGGGAGCTGTTTTTT
TRBV18	.	TRBJ1-1	TRBD1	CASSPRVDRGGSEAFF	TGTGCCAGCTCACCACGGGTGGACAGGGGAGGGAGTGAAGCTTTCTTT
TRBV4-1	few	TRBJ1-2	TRBD1	CASSQGDREGGYTF	TGCGCCAGCAGCCAAGGGGACAGGGAAGGTGGCTACACCTTC
TRBV7-2	.	TRBJ1-1	TRBD1	CASSLFSQGYWNTEAFF	TGTGCCAGCAGCTTATTCTCACAGGGGTACTGGAACACTGAAGCTTTCTTT
TRBV30	once	TRBJ2-3	.	CAWSVNGGARGADTQYF	TGTGCCTGGAGTGTGAATGGCGGGGCGCGGGGTGCAGATACGCAGTATTTT
TRBV28	.	TRBJ1-1	.	CASSSPNTEAFF	TGTGCCAGCAGTTCCCCTAACACTGAAGCTTTCTTT
TRBV5-1	.	TRBJ1-2	TRBD1	CASSLGGTEAYGYTF	TGCGCCAGCAGCTTGGGTGGGACAGAGGCCTATGGCTACACCTTC
TRBV30	.	TRBJ2-2	.	CAWKSVGRGSTGELFF	TGTGCCTGGAAATCGGTTGGTCGTGGGAGTACCGGGGAGCTGTTTTTT
TRBV6-1	.	TRBJ1-1	.	CASSGTLIPPEAFF	TGTGCCAGCAGTGGGACACTGATTCCCCCTGAAGCTTTCTTT
TRBV11-2	.	TRBJ1-6	.	CASSLQGFLDSPLHF	TGTGCCAGCAGCCTACAGGGATTTCTTGATTCACCCCTCCACTTT
TRBV6-1	.	TRBJ1-1	.	CASRGQLNTEAFF	TGTGCCAGCAGAGGACAATTGAACACTGAAGCTTTCTTT